This TCR beta chain comes out of a study of blood T cell repertoires in COVID-19. Study context: Sites across the United States, Italy and Spain contributed samples from acute and convalescent COVID-19. In each case, the material was cDNA or gDNA derived from T cells, B-cell-depleted T cells, or PBMCs.

Residents of 24 US areas, aged about 18 to 95 years, made up the participants. CDR1 is MGHRA and CDR2 is YSYEKL in the germline V gene. V lost 3 bases and J 1 base, leaving 8 bases between the germline ends. The CDR3 sequence is 14 residues long. TCRdb's table, derived via immunoSEQ multiplex PCR, lists solely in-frame clones and lacks some. The sample carries a few hundred thousand clones, more than 75% recorded once. The chain couples TRBV4-1 to TRBJ2-3; no reliable D call. This receptor was identified in a middle-aged man in a cohort exposed to, infected with or recovered from COVID-19 (not recorded which). The sequencing sample was made of PBMCs or T cells enriched from blood (not recorded which). CDR3 residues: CASSQRGGTDTQYF. The CDR3 DNA reads TGCGCCAGCAGCCAGCGAGGAGGCACAGATACGCAGTATTTT.